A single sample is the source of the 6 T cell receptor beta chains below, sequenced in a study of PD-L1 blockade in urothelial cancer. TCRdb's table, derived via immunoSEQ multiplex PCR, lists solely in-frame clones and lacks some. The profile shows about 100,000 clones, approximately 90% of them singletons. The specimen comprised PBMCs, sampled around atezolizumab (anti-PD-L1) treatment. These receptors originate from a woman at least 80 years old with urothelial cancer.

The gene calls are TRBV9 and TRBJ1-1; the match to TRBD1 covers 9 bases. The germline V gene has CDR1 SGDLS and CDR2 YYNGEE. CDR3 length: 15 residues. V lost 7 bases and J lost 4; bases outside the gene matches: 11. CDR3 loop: CASSGTGWKSTEAFF. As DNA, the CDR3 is TGTGCCAGCTCAGGGACAGGGTGGAAGAGCACTGAAGCTTTCTTT.

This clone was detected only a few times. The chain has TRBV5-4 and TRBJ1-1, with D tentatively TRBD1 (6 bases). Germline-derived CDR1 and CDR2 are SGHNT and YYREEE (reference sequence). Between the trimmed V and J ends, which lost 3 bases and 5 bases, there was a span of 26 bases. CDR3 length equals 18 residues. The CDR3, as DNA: TGTGCCAGCAGCTGGGGGGGGCAGGGTAAACAATGGTGGACTGAAGCTTTCTTT. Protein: CASSWGGQGKQWWTEAFF.

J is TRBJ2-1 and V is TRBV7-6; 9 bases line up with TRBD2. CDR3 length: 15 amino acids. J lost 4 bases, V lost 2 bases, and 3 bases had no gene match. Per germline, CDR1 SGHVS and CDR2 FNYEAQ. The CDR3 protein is CASSLRLAGYNEQFF. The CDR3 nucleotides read TGTGCCAGCAGCTTAAGGCTAGCGGGGTACAATGAGCAGTTCTTC.

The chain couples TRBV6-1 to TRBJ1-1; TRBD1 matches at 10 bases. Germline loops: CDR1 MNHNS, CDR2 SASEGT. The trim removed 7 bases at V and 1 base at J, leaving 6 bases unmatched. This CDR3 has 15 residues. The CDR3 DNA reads TGTGCCAGCACCCGACAGGGGGCTAAGAACACTGAAGCTTTCTTT. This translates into CASTRQGAKNTEAFF.

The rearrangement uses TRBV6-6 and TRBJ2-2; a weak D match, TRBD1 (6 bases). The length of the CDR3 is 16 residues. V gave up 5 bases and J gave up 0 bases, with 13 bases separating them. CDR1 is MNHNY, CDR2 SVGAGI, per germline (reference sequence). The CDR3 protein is CASSLGGGTNTGELFF. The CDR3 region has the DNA TGTGCCAGCAGTCTCGGTGGGGGCACGAACACCGGGGAGCTGTTTTTT.

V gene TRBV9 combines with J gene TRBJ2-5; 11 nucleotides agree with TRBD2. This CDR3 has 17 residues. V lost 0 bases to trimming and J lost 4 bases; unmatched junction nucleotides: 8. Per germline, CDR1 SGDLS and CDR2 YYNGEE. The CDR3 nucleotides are TGTGCCAGCAGCGTAGGCTCACTAGCGGGAGTCGGAGAGACCCAGTACTTC. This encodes CASSVGSLAGVGETQYF.